This is a list of T cell receptor beta chains from one sample in a study of shared clonotypes between healthy human individuals. Produced via immunoSEQ multiplex PCR; TCRdb's table is partial and in-frame only. The table shows hundreds of thousands of clones, with around two thirds occurring only once. Sequencing input: memory CD4+ T cells sorted from blood. These receptors all stem from a woman younger than 45 in good health. The CDR3 runs from the conserved cysteine through the conserved F or W. D genes are given only for firm matches. Part of the rows lack a size; the others show once, few, many or a class for expanded clones.

d_call	v_call	clone_size	j_call	cdr3_aa	cdr3_nt
NA	TRBV25-1	few	TRBJ2-6	CASSESSGANVLTF	TGTGCCAGCAGTGAATCGTCTGGGGCCAACGTCCTGACTTTC
NA	TRBV5-1	NA	TRBJ1-3	CASRHTGQTGNTIYF	TGCGCCAGCAGACACACAGGGCAGACTGGAAACACCATATATTTT
TRBD2	TRBV27	NA	TRBJ2-1	CASSPGLALGGEQFF	TGTGCCAGCAGTCCGGGACTAGCTTTGGGTGGTGAGCAGTTCTTC
NA	TRBV10-2	NA	TRBJ2-1	CAGRRGGFGEQFF	TGCGCGGGCCGGAGGGGGGGATTTGGCGAGCAGTTCTTC
TRBD1	TRBV30	few	TRBJ1-2	CAWSRQGVREGYTF	TGTGCCTGGAGCAGACAGGGAGTTCGGGAAGGCTACACCTTC
TRBD2	TRBV4-2	NA	TRBJ2-1	CASSPLGLAGDNEQFF	TGTGCCAGCAGCCCTTTGGGACTAGCGGGAGACAATGAGCAGTTCTTC
NA	TRBV11-3	NA	TRBJ2-1	CASSAKSYNEQFF	TGTGCCAGCAGCGCCAAGTCCTACAATGAGCAGTTCTTC
NA	TRBV23-1	NA	TRBJ1-1	CASSQTGVIHEPRKNTEAFF	TGCGCCAGCAGTCAAACGGGGGTCATCCATGAACCTCGGAAGAACACTGAAGCTTTCTTT
NA	TRBV2	few	TRBJ2-2	CASSEMVYGELFF	TGTGCCAGCAGTGAAATGGTTTACGGGGAGCTGTTTTTT
TRBD1	TRBV6-5	NA	TRBJ1-1	CASSYSVGVQGGSAFF	TGTGCCAGCAGTTACTCTGTTGGGGTGCAGGGGGGATCAGCTTTCTTT
TRBD2	TRBV7-9	NA	TRBJ2-2	CASSWTSGRRGGELFF	TGTGCCAGCAGCTGGACTAGCGGGAGACGAGGTGGGGAGCTGTTTTTT
TRBD2	TRBV7-9	NA	TRBJ2-1	CASSFYGTNTFSYNEQFF	TGTGCCAGCAGCTTTTATGGGACTAACACTTTCTCCTACAATGAGCAGTTCTTC
NA	TRBV2	few	TRBJ1-1	CASISENTEAFF	TGTGCCAGCATCTCAGAGAACACTGAAGCTTTCTTT
NA	TRBV9	NA	TRBJ2-2	CASSVDPNANTGELFF	TGTGCCAGCAGCGTAGATCCTAACGCGAACACCGGGGAGCTGTTTTTT
TRBD1	TRBV4-1	many	TRBJ2-7	CASSPLRDSLIPYEQYF	TGCGCCAGCAGCCCACTTCGGGACAGCCTTATCCCCTACGAGCAGTACTTC
NA	TRBV12-2	NA	TRBJ2-3	CADALAGTTDTQYF	TGTGCAGACGCCCTAGCGGGAACCACAGATACGCAGTATTTT
TRBD2	TRBV2	NA	TRBJ2-2	CASSRLAEPPGELFF	TGTGCCAGCAGTCGGCTAGCGGAGCCCCCCGGGGAGCTGTTTTTT
NA	TRBV2	NA	TRBJ2-5	CASKRELSTGETQYF	TGTGCCAGCAAGAGGGAACTATCCACCGGAGAGACCCAGTACTTC
NA	TRBV29-1	NA	TRBJ2-1	CSVRRGTSSYNEQFF	TGCAGCGTACGCAGGGGTACAAGCTCCTACAATGAGCAGTTCTTC
NA	TRBV11-2	NA	TRBJ2-7	CASSFSGDTAYEQYF	TGTGCCAGCAGCTTTAGCGGAGACACCGCCTACGAGCAGTACTTC
NA	TRBV2	NA	TRBJ2-5	CASSDGQQETQYF	TGTGCCAGCAGTGATGGACAACAAGAGACCCAGTACTTC
TRBD2	TRBV2	few	TRBJ2-7	CASSEGSGSFYEQYF	TGTGCCAGCAGTGAAGGTAGCGGGAGTTTCTACGAGCAGTACTTC
NA	TRBV28	NA	TRBJ1-2	CASRNGQSSYGYTF	TGTGCCAGCAGGAATGGACAGAGTAGCTATGGCTACACCTTC
TRBD1	TRBV6-5	NA	TRBJ2-7	CASSRTGGSYEQYF	TGTGCCAGCAGTCGTACAGGGGGTTCCTACGAGCAGTACTTC
NA	TRBV5-1	NA	TRBJ2-2	CASSLALGGIGTGELFF	TGCGCCAGCAGCTTGGCTTTGGGGGGCATTGGAACCGGGGAGCTGTTTTTT
NA	TRBV19	few	TRBJ1-2	CASSYSNYGYTF	TGTGCCAGTAGTTACAGCAACTATGGCTACACCTTC
NA	TRBV7-9	NA	TRBJ1-4	CASSTRQVGNEKLFF	TGTGCCAGCAGCACTAGACAGGTCGGGAATGAAAAACTGTTTTTT
TRBD1	TRBV13	NA	TRBJ2-4	CASSPSRTGLAKNIQYF	TGTGCCAGCAGCCCGAGCCGGACAGGGTTGGCCAAAAACATTCAGTACTTC
NA	TRBV4-1	NA	TRBJ2-2	CASSQVWGGELFF	TGCGCCAGCAGCCAAGTTTGGGGCGGGGAGCTGTTTTTT
NA	TRBV2	NA	TRBJ2-7	CASSAADYQTVYEQYF	TGTGCCAGCAGTGCTGCAGACTACCAAACCGTTTACGAGCAGTACTTC
NA	TRBV5-1	NA	TRBJ1-3	CASSSGVGNTIYF	TGCGCCAGCAGCTCAGGGGTTGGAAACACCATATATTTT
NA	TRBV29-1	NA	TRBJ2-1	CSVESLARANEQFF	TGCAGCGTTGAATCCCTGGCGAGAGCCAATGAGCAGTTCTTC
NA	TRBV9	NA	TRBJ2-3	CASSPTVGGDTQYF	TGTGCCAGCAGCCCTACAGTCGGGGGAGATACGCAGTATTTT
NA	TRBV6-1	NA	TRBJ2-7	CASTSEGGYEQYF	TGTGCCAGCACCTCCGAGGGGGGCTACGAGCAGTACTTC
NA	TRBV7-8	NA	TRBJ2-1	CASSLVGGAPTYNEQFF	TGTGCCAGCAGCTTAGTGGGGGGGGCCCCTACCTACAATGAGCAGTTCTTC
NA	TRBV18	NA	TRBJ2-7	CASSPPSMSSDEQYF	TGTGCCAGCTCACCACCGTCTATGAGTTCAGACGAGCAGTACTTC
NA	TRBV30	NA	TRBJ2-5	CALTRTGPGETQYF	TGTGCCCTGACAAGGACGGGGCCGGGGGAGACCCAGTACTTC
TRBD1	TRBV10-3	NA	TRBJ2-7	CAISELDRVSEQYF	TGTGCCATCAGTGAACTGGACAGGGTTAGCGAGCAGTACTTC
TRBD1	TRBV19	NA	TRBJ2-7	CASSIKGDSVIYEQYF	TGTGCCAGTAGTATAAAGGGGGACAGCGTTATCTACGAGCAGTACTTC
TRBD2	TRBV28	NA	TRBJ2-2	CASSPDGPSTGLAGGLYTGELFF	TGTGCCAGCAGTCCGGACGGTCCATCGACGGGACTAGCGGGAGGGCTTTACACCGGGGAGCTGTTTTTT
NA	TRBV5-1	NA	TRBJ2-3	CASGKGSSTDTQYF	TGCGCCAGCGGTAAGGGTTCAAGCACAGATACGCAGTATTTT
NA	TRBV7-8	NA	TRBJ1-2	CASSLVLNAGDGVRYGYTF	TGTGCCAGCAGCTTAGTTCTAAACGCGGGGGACGGTGTTCGCTATGGCTACACCTTC
NA	TRBV11-2	NA	TRBJ2-3	CASSPTEGVRTQYF	TGTGCCAGCAGCCCTACGGAGGGAGTGCGTACGCAGTATTTT
TRBD1	TRBV7-9	NA	TRBJ1-5	CASSNRGQPQHF	TGTGCCAGCAGCAACAGGGGGCAGCCCCAGCATTTT
NA	TRBV5-4	NA	TRBJ2-3	CASSFVIGGCTDTQYF	TGTGCCAGCAGTTTCGTGATTGGGGGCTGCACAGATACGCAGTATTTT
NA	TRBV5-4	NA	TRBJ2-1	CASSSTAEQFF	TGTGCCAGCAGCTCTACAGCCGAGCAGTTCTTC